This passage covers 21 T cell receptor beta chains from one sample sequenced in a study of cytomegalovirus exposure and HLA in healthy donors. The data were produced by immunoSEQ multiplex PCR, yet TCRdb's version contains in-frame clones alone and is incomplete. The sample comprises 200,000 to 300,000 clones, approximately 83% of which are singletons, and 1% to 1.5% rests with the top ten. Sequencing was carried out using PBMCs. The receptors stem from a woman aged 30 to 39 in good health and CMV-seropositive.

This chain connects TRBV10-1 to TRBJ2-5; TRBD1 might be the D (5 bases). The CDR3 runs 14 residues. Trimming shortened V by 3 bases and J by 1 base, and 9 bases separated the two germline ends. The V gene's germline CDR1 is WNHNN and CDR2 SYGVQD (reference sequence). CDR3 nucleotide sequence: TGCGCCAGCAGTGATAGTGGGGCCCAAGAGACCCAGTACTTC. Translated: CASSDSGAQETQYF.

The CDR3 sequence: CASSSPGQGSETQYF. CDR3 sequence (DNA): TGCGCCAGCAGCTCGCCGGGACAGGGGTCGGAGACCCAGTACTTC. The chain has TRBV5-1 and TRBJ2-5; 10 bases align to TRBD1. The germline V gene encodes CDR1 SGHRS and CDR2 YFSETQ. V dropped 3 bases and J dropped 5; count of bases not matched to a gene: 7. The CDR3 length is 15 residues.

This CDR3 reads CAAIDGVGTEAFF. DNA of the CDR3: TGTGCAGCAATCGACGGGGTCGGCACTGAAGCTTTCTTT. The chain links TRBV11-2 to TRBJ1-1; D is unresolved. The CDR3 spans 13 residues. Germline lookup yields CDR1 SGHAT and CDR2 FQNNGV.

The chain recombines TRBV4-1 with TRBJ2-1; 7 bases match TRBD2. This CDR3 comprises 17 residues. CDR1 MGHRA and CDR2 YSYEKL come from the germline V gene. Germline trimming cut 2 bases from V and 8 bases from J; bases unmatched to any gene: 15. The CDR3 region has the DNA TGCGCCAGCAGCCAACCGTCAGTTGCGGGAGTTTTTGATGAGCAGTTCTTC. Its translation: CASSQPSVAGVFDEQFF.

V is TRBV27 and J is TRBJ1-1; perhaps TRBD1 as D (6 bases). V lost 5 bases and J lost 0, with 16 bases in between. This CDR3 region has 16 residues. The germline gives CDR1 MNHEY, CDR2 SMNVEV (reference sequence). The CDR3 here is CASSHWTEGVNTEAFF. CDR3 in DNA: TGTGCCAGCAGTCACTGGACAGAAGGTGTGAACACTGAAGCTTTCTTT.

This clone was seen once. DNA for the CDR3: TGTGCCAGCACACTAGCGGGAGTAGCCGATACGCAGTATTTT. Translation gives CASTLAGVADTQYF. The rearrangement joins TRBV11-2 to TRBJ2-3, with TRBD2 matching 11 bases. The CDR3 is 14 residues long. Germline V CDR1 and CDR2: SGHAT, FQNNGV. V dropped 7 bases and J dropped 6; count of bases not matched to a gene: 6.

The chain uses TRBV6-8 and TRBJ1-3; D not certain. Trimming left V 6 bases short and J 1 base short, with 10 bases between. This CDR3 is 14 amino acids long. Germline CDR1 is MNHGY and CDR2 is SAAAGT. CDR3 loop: CASRKTRSGNTIYF. The CDR3 DNA sequence: TGTGCCAGCAGGAAGACACGATCTGGAAACACCATATATTTT.

CDR3 nucleotides: TGTGCCTGGACCAGGGGGGCCGGGGAGCTGTTTTTT. Translating it yields CAWTRGAGELFF. The chain is built from TRBV30 and TRBJ2-2; D may be TRBD1 (7 bases). The CDR3 contains 12 residues. The V gene lost 4 bases and the J gene lost 6 bases, with 9 bases spanning the gap. The germline V gene encodes CDR1 GTSNPN and CDR2 SVGIG (reference sequence).

The rearrangement uses TRBV11-1 and TRBJ2-5; weak D call: TRBD2 (6 bases). The CDR3 is 16 amino acids. Germline V CDR1 and CDR2: SGHAT, FQDESV (reference sequence). Trimming removed 5 bases at V and 2 bases at J, with 18 bases between. The CDR3 DNA sequence: TGTGCCAGCAGCCCGGAGGGCTACTCCGGACAAGAGACCCAGTACTTC. This encodes CASSPEGYSGQETQYF.

V usage is TRBV4-2 and J usage is TRBJ2-7; 9 bases match TRBD2. Trimming took 1 base from V and 9 from J; bases not matched to a gene: 13. CDR3 length: 16 residues. Germline V lookup: CDR1 LGHNA, CDR2 YNFKEQ. The CDR3 region has the DNA TGTGCCAGCAGCCAAGGGCAACTAGCGGGTGGAATTGCGCAGTACTTC. Translation: CASSQGQLAGGIAQYF.

This clone was picked up a small number of times. V and J are TRBV18 and TRBJ2-7; TRBD1 might be the D (6 bases). The V end was cut by 2 bases, the J end by 1 base, with 9 bases between. Germline-derived CDR1 and CDR2 are KGHSH and LQKENI. The CDR3 runs 14 residues. In DNA form, the CDR3 reads TGTGCCAGCTCACCAGGGGGCGGTTCCTACGAGCAGTACTTC. This gives the protein CASSPGGGSYEQYF. The full variable domain, rest sourced from reference TRBV18 and TRBJ2-7, is NAGVMQNPRHLVRRRGQEARLRCSPMKGHSHVYWYRQLPEEGLKFMVYLQKENIIDESGMPKERFSAEFPKEGPSILRIQQVVRGDSAAYFCASSPGGGSYEQYFGPGTRLTVT.

The chain is built from TRBV7-8 and TRBJ1-5, with TRBD1 identical over 7 bases. Germline V gives CDR1 SGHVS, CDR2 FQNEAQ. The CDR3 runs 13 residues. Trimming removed 4 bases from V and 6 bases from J; junction bases left unmatched: 3. In DNA form, the CDR3 reads TGTGCCAGCAGCTACCCAGGGGGTCAGCCCCAGCATTTT. Amino acids: CASSYPGGQPQHF.

The chain uses TRBV27 and TRBJ2-7, with TRBD2 matching 8 bases. The length of the CDR3 is 18 residues. Germline loops: CDR1 MNHEY, CDR2 SMNVEV (reference sequence). With V trimmed by 2 bases and J by 0 bases, 12 bases remained unmatched. The CDR3 nucleotides are TGTGCCAGCAGTTTAAGGGGAGCGGGAGCTTTGAGCTCCTACGAGCAGTACTTC. It encodes CASSLRGAGALSSYEQYF.

V gene TRBV11-2 combines with J gene TRBJ1-2, with TRBD1 identical over 11 bases. Losses at the gene ends were 1 base for V and 8 bases for J; bases not matched to a gene: 6. Per the germline V gene, CDR1 is SGHAT and CDR2 is FQNNGV. The length of the CDR3 is 15 residues. CDR3 amino acids: CASSLGTGGLGGYTF. DNA of the CDR3: TGTGCCAGCAGCTTAGGGACAGGGGGCTTGGGAGGCTACACCTTC.

The genes are TRBV9 and TRBJ1-2, with D perhaps matching TRBD1 (5 bases). Germline loops: CDR1 SGDLS, CDR2 YYNGEE. V gave up 0 bases and J gave up 4 bases, with 7 bases separating them. The CDR3 runs to 13 residues. The CDR3 DNA follows: TGTGCCAGCAGCGTAGAAGGGGCCTATGGCTACACCTTC. Translated: CASSVEGAYGYTF.

The chain combines TRBV28 with TRBJ2-7, with 9 bases matching TRBD1. This CDR3 is 18 amino acids long. After removal of 7 bases from V and 3 bases from J, the junction contained 19 bases not matched to a gene. CDR1 is MDHEN and CDR2 is SYDVKM in the germline V gene. The CDR3 spells CASTNDEPGQGKLYEQYF. CDR3 coding DNA: TGTGCCAGCACCAACGATGAACCAGGACAGGGGAAACTCTACGAGCAGTACTTC. The variable domain in full, with the rest retrieved from reference TRBV28 and TRBJ2-7, is DVKVTQSSRYLVKRTGEKVFLECVQDMDHENMFWYRQDPGLGLRLIYFSYDVKMKEKGDIPEGYSVSREKKERFSLILESASTNQTSMYLCASTNDEPGQGKLYEQYFGPGTRLTVT.

V and J are TRBV11-1 and TRBJ1-1; D remains unclear. V was clipped by 5 bases and J by 4 bases, with 17 bases between them. CDR1 and CDR2 (germline): SGHAT, FQDESV (reference sequence). The CDR3 loop spans 15 amino acids. In DNA, the CDR3 is TGTGCCAGCAGCAAAGGTCGAGGGCGGAGCACTGAAGCTTTCTTT. It yields the protein CASSKGRGRSTEAFF.

The chain couples TRBV27 to TRBJ2-7, with 7 bases fitting TRBD1. The CDR3 extends over 13 amino acids. Germline V gives CDR1 MNHEY, CDR2 SMNVEV (reference sequence). The V and J ends lost 6 bases and 4 bases, in that order; junction bases with no gene match: 6. The CDR3 spells CASSPGQRYEQYF. In nucleotides, the CDR3 is TGTGCCAGCAGCCCGGGACAGAGGTACGAGCAGTACTTC.

The chain uses TRBV7-9 and TRBJ1-2, with D tentatively TRBD1 (6 bases). The CDR3 sequence is 12 residues long. Germline V lookup: CDR1 SEHNR, CDR2 FQNEAQ (reference sequence). V was clipped by 5 bases and J by 4 bases, with 8 bases between them. The CDR3 loop reads CASSTGRYGYTF. In DNA form, the CDR3 reads TGTGCCAGCAGCACAGGGCGCTATGGCTACACCTTC.

The CDR3 DNA follows: TGTGCCATCAGCGATGGACAGGGGCGCGAGACCCAGTACTTC. Protein: CAISDGQGRETQYF. The V and J genes are TRBV6-1 and TRBJ2-5; TRBD1 agrees at 9 bases. V gave up 10 bases and J gave up 5 bases; unmatched junction bases: 11. The CDR3 is made up of 14 amino acids. The germline CDR1 and CDR2 sequences are MNHNS and SASEGT.

The chain employs TRBV5-6 and TRBJ1-2, with D unclear. The length of the CDR3 is 13 residues. Trimming stripped 4 bases from V and 5 bases from J, with 12 bases between. The V gene's germline CDR1 is SGHDT and CDR2 YYEEEE. The CDR3 is CASSRFAGYGYTF. CDR3 coding DNA: TGTGCCAGCAGCCGTTTCGCGGGGTATGGCTACACCTTC.